This entry features one T cell receptor beta chain sequence. What it binds is unknown. This sample is part of a study of cytomegalovirus exposure and HLA in healthy donors. Study-wide context: Membership in the Caucasian-associated ancestry cluster was found for 75% to 85% of 300 to 500 genotyped donors.

This CDR3 is built from 17 residues. CDR1 LGHNA and CDR2 YNFKEQ come from the germline V gene. V shed 4 bases, J shed 3 bases, and the junction held 14 bases outside the gene matches. Primers: 60 Vbeta forward and 13 Jbeta reverse. Assay used: immunoSEQ multiplex PCR; TCRdb lists only in-frame clones, some missing. The top ten hold approximately 8.2% of the sample, which has about 140,000 clones, approximately 80% seen once. Regarding the study as a whole: Among TCR beta chains of equal frequency, HLA-associated ones were more clonally expanded in a later analysis. The productive fraction for most TCR beta V segments was about 90% or about 30% in an earlier analysis. According to reports, the classifier identified cytomegalovirus status with high specificity and sensitivity.

The specimen sequenced was PBMCs. The receptor was derived from a woman between 45 and 60 years old in good health and CMV-seropositive. The chain employs TRBV4-2 and TRBJ2-7, with 8 bases matching TRBD1. CDR3 nucleotide sequence: TGTGCCAGCAGCCGTACCCCCGGGACAGGTGATTTCTACGAGCAGTACTTC. Translating gives CASSRTPGTGDFYEQYF.